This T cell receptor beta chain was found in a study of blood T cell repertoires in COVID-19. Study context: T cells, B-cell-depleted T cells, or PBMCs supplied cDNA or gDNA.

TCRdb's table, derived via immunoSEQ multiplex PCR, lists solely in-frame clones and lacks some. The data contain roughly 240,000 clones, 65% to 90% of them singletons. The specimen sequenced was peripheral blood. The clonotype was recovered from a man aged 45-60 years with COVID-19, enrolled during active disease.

The chain's CDR3 is CASSDRVYTEAFF. The CDR3 region has the DNA TGTGCCAGCAGTGACAGGGTCTACACTGAAGCTTTCTTT. This sequence joins TRBV6-1 and TRBJ1-1; D may be TRBD1 (5 bases). V lost 3 bases to trimming and J lost 3 bases, with 8 bases between them. Germline lookup yields CDR1 MNHNS and CDR2 SASEGT. The CDR3 spans 13 residues.